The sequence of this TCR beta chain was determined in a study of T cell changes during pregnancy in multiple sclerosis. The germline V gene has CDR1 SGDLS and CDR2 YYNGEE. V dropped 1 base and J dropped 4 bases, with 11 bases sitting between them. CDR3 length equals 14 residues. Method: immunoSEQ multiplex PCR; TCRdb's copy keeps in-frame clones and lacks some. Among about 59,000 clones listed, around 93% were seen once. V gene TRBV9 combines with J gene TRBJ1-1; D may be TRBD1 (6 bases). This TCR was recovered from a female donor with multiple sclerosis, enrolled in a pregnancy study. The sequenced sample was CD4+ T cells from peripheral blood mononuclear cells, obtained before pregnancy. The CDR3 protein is CASSVKGVGTEAFF. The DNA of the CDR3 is TGTGCCAGCAGCGTAAAGGGGGTTGGCACTGAAGCTTTCTTT.